Listed here are 30 T cell receptor beta chains from one sample, sequenced in a study of T cells in Graves' hyperthyroidism and ophthalmopathy. What was amplified from RNA transcripts were TCR beta CDR3 regions. Carried out on the TCR CDR3, a first-round RT-PCR used the HTBI primer set. TCRdb reprocessed the multiplex PCR reads with MiXCR, giving one entry per CDR3 protein. The sample includes about 640,000 distinct CDR3 sequences, 20% of them seen just once. The sequencing sample was made of blood. Receptor source: a man in his thirties or forties with Graves' ophthalmopathy.

The chain joins TRBV20-1 to TRBJ2-7; 8 positions match TRBD2. The trim removed 5 bases at V and 0 bases at J, leaving 6 bases unmatched. Germline CDR1 reads DFQATT; CDR2 reads SNEGSKA (reference sequence). The CDR3 runs 14 residues. The CDR3 coding sequence is TGCAGTGCTGCCGGGAGGGGCGACTCCTACGAGCAGTACTTC. Protein: CSAAGRGDSYEQYF.

This chain uses TRBV13 with TRBJ1-2; TRBD1 matches 10 bases. This CDR3 region has 15 residues. V shed 3 bases and J 13 bases; nucleotides not matched to a gene: 14. Germline-derived CDR1 and CDR2 are PRHDT and FYEKMQ (reference sequence). The CDR3 DNA reads TGTGCCAGCAGCTTCACCTCGGGACAGGGGCCTTTGAGCACCTTC. As protein: CASSFTSGQGPLSTF.

This clonotype was found a few times. The chain combines TRBV6-1 with TRBJ1-2; no firm D call. The germline CDR1 and CDR2 sequences are MNHNS and SASEGT. Trimming pared 4 bases from V and 4 bases from J, leaving 4 bases between. CDR3 size: 11 residues. The CDR3 DNA reads as TGTGCCAGCAGTGTCAGCTATGGCTACACCTTC. Translated: CASSVSYGYTF.

The chain links TRBV12-3 or TRBV12-4 to TRBJ2-2; tentatively, D is TRBD1 (6 bases). Trimming stripped 5 bases from V and 5 bases from J, with 18 bases between. This CDR3 contains 16 residues. The DNA of the CDR3 is TGTGCCAGCAGTCCCCCGGCAGGGGCGCGGACCGGGGAGCTGTTTTTT. Translated, it gives CASSPPAGARTGELFF.

This clonotype has more than one count but fewer than ten. J is TRBJ1-5 and V is TRBV24-1, with 9 positions matching TRBD1. This CDR3 contains 15 residues. With 4 bases clipped from V and 2 bases from J, the junction kept 2 bases outside the gene matches. Looked up from germline, CDR1 is KGHDR and CDR2 is SFDVKD. The CDR3 here is CATSEGQGGNQPQHF. The CDR3 DNA reads as TGTGCCACCAGTGAGGGACAGGGAGGCAATCAGCCCCAGCATTTT.

In its sample, this clonotype was seen a few times. The rearrangement links TRBV7-9 to TRBJ1-4, with 8 bases aligning to TRBD1. Trimming took 9 bases from V and 0 from J; bases not matched to a gene: 15. This CDR3 comprises 18 residues. The germline CDR1 and CDR2 sequences are SEHNR and FQNEAQ (reference sequence). CDR3: CASSPGTGSQATNEKLFF. CDR3 DNA: TGTGCCAGTAGTCCGGGGACAGGATCCCAAGCAACTAATGAAAAACTGTTTTTT. The whole variable domain, remainder taken from reference TRBV7-9 and TRBJ1-4, is DTGVSQNPRHKITKRGQNVTFRCDPISEHNRLYWYRQTLGQGPEFLTYFQNEAQLEKSRLLSDRFSAERPKGSFSTLEIQRTEQGDSAMYLCASSPGTGSQATNEKLFFGSGTQLSVL.

About this clonotype: Just one base apart from a much larger clone, this may be a read error. This chain joins TRBV18 and TRBJ1-1; maybe TRBD1 (5 bases). Germline V CDR1 and CDR2: KGHSH, LQKENI. The CDR3 has 14 residues. V lost 2 bases and J lost 6, with 13 bases in between. Here the CDR3 DNA reads TGTGCCAGCTCACCAGTCAGGGAGCCGTCTGAAGCTTTCTTT. Translating it yields CASSPVREPSEAFF.

The genes are TRBV10-2 and TRBJ1-5; possibly TRBD1 for D (6 bases). Trimming took off 6 bases at V and 6 bases at J, with 15 bases between the two ends. The CDR3 has 14 residues. Germline V gene sequence: CDR1 WSHSY, CDR2 SAAADI. CDR3 amino acids: CASSSDTGPQPQHF. DNA for the CDR3: TGCGCCAGCAGCTCGGACACAGGGCCTCAGCCCCAGCATTTT.

Only one count was recorded for this clonotype. V and J are TRBV4-3 and TRBJ1-5, with D possibly TRBD1 on 5 matching bases. Germline loops: CDR1 LGHNA, CDR2 YSLEER. V shed 0 bases and J shed 4 bases, with 13 bases lying between them. The CDR3 sequence is 16 residues long. The DNA of the CDR3 is TGCGCCAGCAGCCAAGAATTTGGGACTCGGAATCAGCCCCAGCATTTT. Translated, it gives CASSQEFGTRNQPQHF.

The table lists this clonotype with many counts. V gene TRBV18 combines with J gene TRBJ1-1, with unresolved D. Germline loops: CDR1 KGHSH, CDR2 LQKENI. The length of the CDR3 is 13 residues. Trimming pared 3 bases from V and 4 bases from J, leaving 9 bases between. Here the CDR3 DNA reads TGTGCCAGCTCACCGGACGCCGTCACTGAAGCTTTCTTT. It codes for CASSPDAVTEAFF.

This clonotype was observed many times. The chain links TRBV6-2 or TRBV6-3 to TRBJ1-1; no clear D. Germline CDR1 is MNHEY and CDR2 is SVGEGT. The CDR3 sequence is 16 residues long. The V gene lost 7 bases and the J gene lost 0 bases, with 18 bases spanning the gap. The CDR3 is CASTPSGIKMNTEAFF. The CDR3 DNA reads TGTGCCAGCACCCCGAGCGGTATTAAGATGAACACTGAAGCTTTCTTT.

This clonotype was counted ten times or more. V usage is TRBV30 and J usage is TRBJ2-1; 12 bases are shared with TRBD2. The CDR3 runs 15 residues. J was trimmed by 8 bases and V by 0 bases; bases with no gene match: 5. Germline assignment: CDR1 GTSNPN and CDR2 SVGIG (reference sequence). CDR3 bases: TGTGCCTGGAGTGTCCCACTAGCGGGAGGAGATGAGCAGTTCTTC. Translating gives CAWSVPLAGGDEQFF.

This chain joins TRBV27 and TRBJ2-3; 9 bases map to TRBD2. The V segment lost 7 bases and the J segment 6 bases; nucleotides outside the gene matches: 11. CDR3 length: 15 residues. Germline V lookup: CDR1 MNHEY, CDR2 SMNVEV (reference sequence). CDR3 residues: CASTALEAGGDTQYF. CDR3 DNA sequence: TGTGCCAGCACCGCCCTTGAGGCGGGGGGGGATACGCAGTATTTT.

The chain carries TRBV12-3 or TRBV12-4 and TRBJ2-5; 7 bases are a match to TRBD2. V lost 5 bases to trimming and J lost 13 bases; unmatched junction nucleotides: 13. The CDR3 has 13 amino acids. CDR3 region: CASSTAGWDYPYF. The CDR3, as DNA: TGTGCCAGCAGTACCGCCGGTTGGGACTATCCGTACTTC.

This clonotype was picked up many times. The chain recombines TRBV12-3 or TRBV12-4 with TRBJ1-2; D perhaps matches TRBD1 (6 bases). V gave up 1 base and J gave up 4 bases, with 13 bases separating them. CDR3 length: 15 amino acids. The CDR3 protein is CASSLEAGVGYGYTF. The CDR3 bases are TGTGCCAGCAGTTTAGAGGCAGGGGTGGGCTATGGCTACACCTTC.

A few counts support this clonotype. J is TRBJ1-1 and V is TRBV29-1, with a tentative D call TRBD1 (6 bases). The CDR3 extends over 13 amino acids. Trimming stripped 4 bases from V and 6 bases from J, with 15 bases between. Looked up from germline, CDR1 is SQVTM and CDR2 is ANQGSEA. The CDR3 DNA reads TGCAGCGTTGCCCATAGACAGGCCCCTGAAGCTTTCTTT. This codes for CSVAHRQAPEAFF.

This clonotype was counted many times. The V gene is TRBV12-3 or TRBV12-4, the J gene TRBJ2-7, with D unclear. The CDR3 totals 13 residues. The V end was cut by 3 bases, the J end by 3 bases, with 9 bases between. CDR3 in amino acids: CASSFGQNYEQYF. CDR3 in DNA: TGTGCCAGCAGTTTTGGGCAGAACTACGAGCAGTACTTC.

There are a few counts of this clonotype. The chain has TRBV7-9 and TRBJ1-1; perhaps TRBD1 as D (6 bases). The length of the CDR3 is 14 residues. V was clipped by 5 bases and J by 1 base, with 11 bases between them. Germline assignment: CDR1 SEHNR and CDR2 FQNEAQ (reference sequence). CDR3 in amino acids: CASSEGGGNTEAFF. Written as DNA, the CDR3 is TGTGCCAGCAGCGAGGGGGGGGGGAACACTGAAGCTTTCTTT.

The chain employs TRBV6-1 and TRBJ1-4; TRBD1 agrees at 7 bases. The CDR3 is made up of 14 amino acids. V shed 4 bases, J shed 10 bases, and the junction held 9 bases outside the gene matches. CDR1 and CDR2 from the germline V gene are MNHNS and SASEGT. The CDR3 is CASSVQGGIGKLFF. CDR3 sequence (DNA): TGTGCCAGCAGTGTCCAGGGGGGGATAGGAAAACTGTTTTTT.

The V gene is TRBV27, the J gene TRBJ1-1; a possible D gene is TRBD1 (6 bases). The CDR3 is 13 residues long. Germline V lookup: CDR1 MNHEY, CDR2 SMNVEV (reference sequence). Trimming removed 6 bases from V and 10 bases from J, with 18 bases in between. DNA for the CDR3: TGTGCCAGCAGCCCAAGTGGGGGCAATCGAGCTTTCTTT. This sequence encodes CASSPSGGNRAFF.

This clonotype appeared many times. The V and J genes are TRBV28 and TRBJ2-5; 8 bases line up with TRBD2. After removal of 3 bases from V and 3 bases from J, the junction contained 3 bases not matched to a gene. The germline V gene has CDR1 MDHEN and CDR2 SYDVKM. The CDR3 extends over 14 amino acids. CDR3 region: CASSFQLAEETQYF. CDR3 bases: TGTGCCAGCAGTTTTCAACTAGCGGAAGAGACCCAGTACTTC. Supplemented by reference TRBV28 and TRBJ2-5, the full variable domain reads DVKVTQSSRYLVKRTGEKVFLECVQDMDHENMFWYRQDPGLGLRLIYFSYDVKMKEKGDIPEGYSVSREKKERFSLILESASTNQTSMYLCASSFQLAEETQYFGPGTRLLVL.

In DNA, the CDR3 is TGTGCCAGCACCCGGACAGGGCCTTCTGGGGCCAACGTCCTGACTTTC. The encoded protein is CASTRTGPSGANVLTF. The rearrangement uses TRBV6-2 or TRBV6-3 and TRBJ2-6; 8 nucleotides line up with TRBD1. The CDR3 contains 16 residues. Trimming removed 7 bases from V and 1 base from J; junction bases left unmatched: 6. CDR1 is MNHEY, CDR2 SVGEGT, per germline.

The V gene is TRBV19, the J gene TRBJ1-1, with TRBD1 as a possible D gene (6 bases). Trimming took 9 bases from V and 4 from J, leaving 21 bases between them. Germline V gives CDR1 LNHDA, CDR2 SQIVND (reference sequence). This CDR3 has 15 amino acids. CDR3 loop: CASRQPGHRGTEAFF. CDR3 coding DNA: TGTGCCAGCCGTCAACCGGGACACCGAGGCACTGAAGCTTTCTTT.

The CDR3 DNA reads as TGTGCCAGCAGCCCATCCGGGACAGGGTCGAGTGAGCCCCAGCATTTT. Its protein is CASSPSGTGSSEPQHF. V is TRBV7-2 and J is TRBJ1-5; 9 nucleotides match TRBD1. The V gene end was trimmed by 5 bases and the J gene end by 8 bases; junction bases not matched to a gene: 13. The germline V gene encodes CDR1 SGHTA and CDR2 FQGNSA. CDR3 length: 16 amino acids. Complete variable domain (other parts from reference TRBV7-2 and TRBJ1-5): GAGVSQSPSNKVTEKGKDVELRCDPISGHTALYWYRQSLGQGLEFLIYFQGNSAPDKSGLPSDRFSAERTGGSVSTLTIQRTQQEDSAVYLCASSPSGTGSSEPQHFGDGTRLSIL.

This clonotype was counted many times. This sequence joins TRBV29-1 and TRBJ1-1, with 8 bases matching TRBD1. The germline CDR1 and CDR2 sequences are SQVTM and ANQGSEA. The CDR3 consists of 13 residues. The V segment lost 8 bases and the J segment 11 bases; nucleotides outside the gene matches: 16. This CDR3 is CSIVVQGAVSAFF. Written as DNA, the CDR3 is TGCAGCATTGTTGTCCAGGGGGCTGTGTCGGCTTTCTTT.

This clonotype was observed at least ten times. The chain is built from TRBV27 and TRBJ1-6; D unresolved. Trimming cost V 5 bases and J 11 bases, with 22 bases left between them. The germline V gene has CDR1 MNHEY and CDR2 SMNVEV (reference sequence). The CDR3 has 16 amino acids. The CDR3 region is CASSPKGPQRGTPLHF. The CDR3 nucleotides are TGTGCCAGCAGTCCCAAGGGCCCCCAGCGAGGTACACCCCTCCACTTT.

The V gene is TRBV27, the J gene TRBJ1-5; D gene uncertain. Trimming shortened V by 5 bases and J by 3 bases, and 11 bases separated the two germline ends. Per the germline V gene, CDR1 is MNHEY and CDR2 is SMNVEV (reference sequence). CDR3 length: 14 amino acids. The DNA for the CDR3 is TGTGCCAGCAGTCTCGTGCAATCCAATCAGCCCCAGCATTTT. Translated, it gives CASSLVQSNQPQHF.

This clonotype has just a few counts. The chain recombines TRBV7-9 with TRBJ2-3; D possibly corresponds to TRBD1 (6 bases). The CDR3 covers 14 residues. Germline lookup yields CDR1 SEHNR and CDR2 FQNEAQ (reference sequence). Trimming pared 9 bases from V and 2 bases from J, leaving 15 bases between. The CDR3 spells CASRSGTPTDTQYF. In DNA, the CDR3 is TGTGCCAGTAGGTCCGGGACACCCACAGATACGCAGTATTTT.

This clonotype was picked up many times. The CDR3 sequence: CASSQGTSGLIDEQFF. The CDR3 coding sequence is TGCGCCAGCAGCCAAGGGACTAGCGGGTTAATTGATGAGCAGTTCTTC. The J gene is TRBJ2-1, the V gene TRBV5-1; 12 nucleotides match TRBD2. The V segment lost 4 bases and the J segment 8 bases; nucleotides outside the gene matches: 10. This CDR3 has 16 residues. The germline V gene encodes CDR1 SGHRS and CDR2 YFSETQ. Full variable domain (outside the CDR3, taken from reference TRBV5-1 and TRBJ2-1): KAGVTQTPRYLIKTRGQQVTLSCSPISGHRSVSWYQQTPGQGLQFLFEYFSETQRNKGNFPGRFSGRQFSNSRSEMNVSTLELGDSALYLCASSQGTSGLIDEQFFGPGTRLTVL.

The chain joins TRBV6-1 to TRBJ2-1, with 10 bases matching TRBD1. The CDR3 totals 19 residues. The J segment lost 0 bases and the V segment lost 5 bases, leaving 13 bases of the junction unmatched. The germline V gene has CDR1 MNHNS and CDR2 SASEGT. CDR3 coding DNA: TGTGCCAGCAGTCCAGGTCCCGGGACAGGGGAAAGCTCCTACAATGAGCAGTTCTTC. Protein: CASSPGPGTGESSYNEQFF.